This T cell receptor beta chain was identified in a study of T cells after yellow fever vaccination. 5'RACE template switching produced TCR cDNA carrying a universal primer site and UMIs. Using its own MiXCR run on the 5' RACE reads, TCRdb lists one record per CDR3 protein. The sample records approximately 250,000 distinct CDR3 sequences, more than 6.5% being singletons. Overall study results and limits: The booster response re-showed most primary clones: roughly 97% CD4, around 85% CD8. Weaker, the secondary response had a peak occurring faster, on day 5 versus 15.

Concerning this clonotype itself: Its antigen is not identified.

V lost 2 bases, J lost 2 bases, and 7 bases stayed unmatched. Germline V lookup: CDR1 WSHSY, CDR2 SAAADI. CDR3 size: 16 residues. This TCR was sampled from a man aged 25-45 years who received the YFV17D yellow fever vaccine. The sample here was CD4+ T cells sorted from PBMCs, taken on the day of the yellow fever booster vaccination. The V gene is TRBV10-2, the J gene TRBJ2-7, with 9 bases aligning to TRBD2. The CDR3 loop reads CASSEIRAGGTYEQYF. The CDR3 DNA sequence: TGCGCCAGCAGTGAGATCAGAGCGGGAGGAACCTACGAGCAGTACTTC.